One and the same sample provided the 10 T cell receptor beta chains below, sequenced in a study of blood T cells in healthy people across ages. PCR was performed a second time for 7 to 11 cycles using a sample-barcoded 5' primer and a J-beta primer mix. TCRdb ran MiXCR on the 5' RACE reads and lists one entry per CDR3 protein. The sample yields hundreds of thousands of distinct CDR3 sequences, roughly three fifths seen once. Sequencing was carried out using blood. These receptors were collected from a man aged 40-49 years in good health.

This sequence joins TRBV27 and TRBJ2-2; TRBD2 aligns across 9 bases. In germline, CDR1 is MNHEY, CDR2 SMNVEV (reference sequence). CDR3 length: 15 residues. V shed 7 bases, J shed 6 bases, and the junction held 9 bases outside the gene matches. The CDR3 bases are TGTGCCAGCAAGTATGGAGCGGGAGGCTCCGGGGAGCTGTTTTTT. Translation: CASKYGAGGSGELFF.

This clonotype occurred once. The gene calls are TRBV7-9 and TRBJ2-7; D may be TRBD1 (6 bases). CDR1 and CDR2 (germline): SEHNR, FQNEAQ (reference sequence). The CDR3 has 14 residues. V was trimmed by 5 bases and J by 0 bases, leaving 11 bases between them. The CDR3 sequence is CASSNRVDSYEQYF. The DNA of the CDR3 is TGTGCCAGCAGCAACAGGGTTGACTCCTACGAGCAGTACTTC.

This clonotype was detected once. J is TRBJ1-1 and V is TRBV12-5; D gene ambiguous. With 6 bases removed from V and 0 bases from J, the gap between germline ends came to 8 bases. This CDR3 is built from 13 residues. Germline V gene data show CDR1 as LGHNT and CDR2 as FRNRAP. Here the CDR3 reads CASGRDVNTEAFF. CDR3 bases: TGTGCTAGTGGCAGAGACGTGAACACTGAAGCTTTCTTT.

This clonotype has more than one count but fewer than ten. V and J are TRBV7-9 and TRBJ2-7; 8 nucleotides line up with TRBD1. V gave up 5 bases and J gave up 0 bases; unmatched junction bases: 9. The V gene's germline CDR1 is SEHNR and CDR2 FQNEAQ (reference sequence). The CDR3 has 16 residues. The CDR3 sequence: CASSPLDRAYSYEQYF. The CDR3 nucleotides read TGTGCCAGCAGCCCCTTGGACAGGGCTTACTCCTACGAGCAGTACTTC.

The chain is built from TRBV4-3 and TRBJ2-7; no clear D gene. The CDR3 consists of 14 residues. With 1 base removed from V and 2 bases from J, the gap between germline ends came to 9 bases. Germline V CDR1 and CDR2: LGHNA, YSLEER. The CDR3 bases are TGCGCCAGCAGCCAAGGAGGCACTACCTACGAGCAGTACTTC. This codes for CASSQGGTTYEQYF.

The chain links TRBV20-1 to TRBJ2-4, with no clear D. Judging by the DNA end, TRBJ2-5 fits better; the J call may be wrong. The germline V gene has CDR1 DFQATT and CDR2 SNEGSKA (reference sequence). This CDR3 is 10 amino acids long. CDR3 DNA sequence: TGCAGTGCTATAAAGGAGACCCAGTACTTC. The encoded protein is CSAIKETQYF.

The rearrangement joins TRBV9 to TRBJ2-3; D might be TRBD1 or TRBD2, each matching 7 bases. Germline V gene lookup returns CDR1 SGDLS and CDR2 YYNGEE. This CDR3 contains 17 residues. V was pared by 0 bases and J by 2 bases, with 16 bases between. CDR3 sequence reads: CASSVEGGGTFTDTQYF. The DNA of the CDR3 is TGTGCCAGCAGCGTAGAGGGAGGGGGCACCTTCACAGATACGCAGTATTTT.

V and J are TRBV24-1 and TRBJ2-3; D could derive from TRBD1 or TRBD2 (5 bases each). CDR1 and CDR2 from the germline V gene are KGHDR and SFDVKD. This CDR3 has 14 residues. The V end was cut by 3 bases, the J end by 3 bases, with 9 bases between. Here the CDR3 reads CATSDPGPTDTQYF. The CDR3 DNA sequence: TGTGCCACCAGTGATCCGGGACCGACAGATACGCAGTATTTT.

The chain carries TRBV6-4 and TRBJ2-1; the D is unclear. Germline CDR1 and CDR2: MRHNA and SNTAGT. The CDR3 has 14 residues. V lost 3 bases and J 2 bases, leaving 8 bases between the germline ends. CDR3 bases: TGTGCCAGCAGTGAATCCAGGCCCTACAATGAGCAGTTCTTC. Its protein product is CASSESRPYNEQFF.

This rearrangement joins TRBV4-1 to TRBJ2-7, with 10 nucleotides matching TRBD2. Trimming removed 4 bases from V and 2 bases from J; junction bases left unmatched: 8. The germline CDR1 and CDR2 sequences are MGHRA and YSYEKL. The CDR3 is made up of 16 amino acids. CDR3 in amino acids: CASSPETSGLTYEQYF. Written as DNA, the CDR3 is TGCGCCAGCAGCCCGGAGACTAGCGGGTTGACCTACGAGCAGTACTTC.